A selection of T cell receptor beta chains follows, all from one sample in a study of blood T cell repertoires in COVID-19. Method: immunoSEQ multiplex PCR; TCRdb's copy keeps in-frame clones and lacks some. This table has hundreds of thousands of clones, just over 85% appearing once. Material: peripheral blood. The receptors stem from a man aged 45-65 years with COVID-19, enrolled during active disease. Both conserved end residues are part of each CDR3. D genes are given only for firm matches. Clone sizes are given selectively: once, few, many, or a class where the clone is expanded.

>TRBV5-1|15|-|TRBJ1-1|-
CASSSLSGVNTEAFF
TGCGCCAGCAGCTCATTGTCAGGGGTGAACACTGAAGCTTTCTTT
>TRBV7-8|14|-|TRBJ2-7|TRBD2
CASSLGGRGYEQYF
TGTGCCAGCAGCTTGGGCGGGAGAGGCTACGAGCAGTACTTC
>TRBV4-2|14|-|TRBJ2-7|TRBD2
CASSPLAGGDEQYF
TGTGCCAGCAGCCCGCTCGCGGGGGGAGACGAGCAGTACTTC
>TRBV5-1|19|-|TRBJ1-3|-
CASSPWTGEGPLSGNTIYF
TGCGCCAGCAGCCCATGGACCGGGGAAGGACCGCTGTCTGGAAACACCATATATTTT
>TRBV27|14|medium-sized|TRBJ2-1|-
CASSYRASSDEQFF
TGTGCCAGCAGTTACCGGGCTAGCTCGGATGAGCAGTTCTTC
>TRBV23-1|15|-|TRBJ2-1|TRBD1
CASSHTGDLGNEQFF
TGCGCCAGCAGTCACACAGGGGATTTGGGCAATGAGCAGTTCTTC
>TRBV6-4|17|-|TRBJ1-6|-
CASNPFPVADSGSPLHF
TGTGCCAGCAACCCATTCCCCGTGGCAGACTCTGGTTCACCCCTCCACTTT
>TRBV10-3|12|-|TRBJ1-6|-
CAISEISSPLHF
TGTGCCATCAGTGAGATTAGTTCACCCCTCCACTTT
>TRBV4-1|15|-|TRBJ2-7|-
CASSQSDSWTYEQYF
TGCGCCAGCAGCCAGTCCGACAGTTGGACCTACGAGCAGTACTTC
>TRBV3-1/TRBV3-2|17|-|TRBJ1-4|-
CASSQVGQGDGNEKLFF
TGTGCCAGCAGCCAAGTAGGTCAGGGTGATGGTAATGAAAAACTGTTTTTT
>TRBV19|14|few|TRBJ2-7|TRBD2
CASSRIAGEYEQYF
TGTGCCAGTAGTCGGATAGCGGGAGAGTACGAGCAGTACTTC
>TRBV12-3/TRBV12-4|13|-|TRBJ1-3|TRBD1
CASRQGAGNTIYF
TGTGCCAGTAGACAGGGGGCGGGAAACACCATATATTTT
>TRBV7-8|17|-|TRBJ1-2|-
CASSLVQGRGANYGYTF
TGTGCCAGCAGCTTAGTTCAGGGACGGGGGGCTAACTATGGCTACACCTTC
>TRBV11-1|16|-|TRBJ2-3|TRBD2
CASSRPLAGDTDTQYF
TGTGCCAGCAGCCGACCTCTAGCGGGGGACACAGATACGCAGTATTTT
>TRBV5-1|16|-|TRBJ2-7|TRBD1
CASSFHQDRGRREQYF
TGCGCCAGCAGCTTCCACCAGGACAGGGGGCGTAGGGAGCAGTACTTC
>TRBV2|12|once|TRBJ2-7|TRBD1
CASRRQGGEQYF
TGTGCCAGCAGACGACAGGGCGGAGAGCAGTACTTC
>TRBV7-9|17|-|TRBJ2-3|TRBD2
CASSPQHTSGFDDTQYF
TGTGCCAGCAGCCCCCAGCACACTAGCGGGTTTGATGATACGCAGTATTTT
>TRBV7-9|15|-|TRBJ2-3|-
CASSPDRVGTDTQYF
TGTGCCAGCAGCCCTGACCGGGTCGGTACAGATACGCAGTATTTT
>TRBV18|15|-|TRBJ1-1|-
CASSPSQSPNTEAFF
TGTGCCAGCTCACCATCGCAGTCTCCGAACACTGAAGCTTTCTTT
>TRBV6-1|15|-|TRBJ1-2|-
CASSDLLGSLYGYTF
TGTGCCAGCAGTGATCTTCTCGGGTCCCTCTATGGCTACACCTTC
>TRBV19|18|once|TRBJ2-3|TRBD2
CASSIASGGATNKDTQYF
TGTGCCAGTAGTATAGCTAGCGGGGGCGCAACGAATAAAGATACGCAGTATTTT
>TRBV11-2|16|-|TRBJ2-7|TRBD2
CASSLAAGLAGIEQYF
TGTGCCAGCAGCTTAGCCGCGGGACTAGCGGGAATAGAGCAGTACTTC
>TRBV6-1|15|-|TRBJ1-5|-
CASSEAWTENQPQHF
TGTGCCAGCAGTGAAGCCTGGACTGAGAATCAGCCCCAGCATTTT
>TRBV19|16|-|TRBJ2-2|TRBD1
CASSYEGGPNTGELFF
TGTGCCAGTTCATACGAAGGGGGCCCGAACACCGGGGAGCTGTTTTTT
>TRBV7-3|16|-|TRBJ2-7|-
CASSLIGPAFLYEQYF
TGTGCCAGCAGCTTAATTGGGCCTGCATTTCTCTACGAGCAGTACTTC
>TRBV19|13|-|TRBJ1-5|-
CASGGAGNQPQHF
TGTGCGTCGGGGGGCGCGGGCAATCAGCCCCAGCATTTT
>TRBV5-1|14|-|TRBJ2-1|TRBD1
CASSLGTGGNEQFF
TGCGCCAGCAGCTTAGGGACAGGGGGTAATGAGCAGTTCTTC
>TRBV5-1|16|-|TRBJ1-6|TRBD1
CASSWGQGAESSPLHF
TGCGCCAGCAGCTGGGGACAGGGGGCTGAAAGTTCACCCCTCCACTTT
>TRBV6-2/TRBV6-3|15|-|TRBJ2-1|TRBD2
CASSERGAKRNEQFF
TGTGCCAGCAGTGAGCGGGGGGCCAAACGCAATGAGCAGTTCTTC
>TRBV9|14|-|TRBJ2-3|-
CASSTPIRTDTQYF
TGTGCCAGCAGCACCCCTATCCGCACAGATACGCAGTATTTT
>TRBV29-1|15|-|TRBJ1-2|TRBD1
CSATGVGSPHYGYTF
TGCAGCGCCACAGGGGTGGGGTCCCCACACTATGGCTACACCTTC
>TRBV30|17|-|TRBJ2-1|TRBD1
CAWTRRGTDKGYNEQFF
TGTGCCTGGACCCGTAGGGGGACAGACAAGGGTTACAATGAGCAGTTCTTC
>TRBV9|14|once|TRBJ2-4|TRBD1
CASSAGQVKNIQYF
TGTGCCAGCAGCGCCGGACAGGTCAAAAACATTCAGTACTTC
>TRBV5-4|15|-|TRBJ1-2|TRBD1
CASSQRGQFPYGYTF
TGTGCCAGCAGCCAGAGGGGACAGTTTCCCTATGGCTACACCTTC
>TRBV7-3|15|-|TRBJ2-3|TRBD2
CASSNGLASTDTQYF
TGTGCCAGCAGCAATGGACTAGCTAGCACAGATACGCAGTATTTT
>TRBV29-1|16|-|TRBJ2-3|TRBD2
CSVVFGLAGSTDTQYF
TGCAGCGTTGTTTTCGGACTAGCGGGAAGCACAGATACGCAGTATTTT
>TRBV4-1|14|few|TRBJ2-3|-
CASSQDSVPDTQYF
TGCGCCAGCAGCCAAGATTCCGTCCCAGATACGCAGTATTTT
>TRBV9|15|-|TRBJ2-1|-
CASSDYGGPFNEQFF
TGTGCCAGCAGCGACTATGGGGGCCCCTTTAATGAGCAGTTCTTC
>TRBV30|15|-|TRBJ2-5|TRBD1
CAWSSTGGAGETQYF
TGTGCCTGGAGTTCCACAGGGGGCGCGGGAGAGACCCAGTACTTC
>TRBV6-1|15|-|TRBJ2-1|TRBD2
CASSEIPSGGNEQFF
TGTGCCAGCAGTGAAATTCCTAGCGGTGGTAATGAGCAGTTCTTC
>TRBV2|15|-|TRBJ1-6|TRBD1
CATGTQGALNSPLHF
TGTGCCACCGGTACCCAGGGGGCGCTTAATTCACCCCTCCACTTT
>TRBV11-2|16|-|TRBJ1-1|TRBD1
CASSPRGGRGRTEAFF
TGTGCCAGCAGCCCCCGAGGCGGCAGGGGGAGAACTGAAGCTTTCTTT
>TRBV19|16|-|TRBJ2-2|-
CASTTVRGIGAGELFF
TGTGCCAGTACCACTGTCAGGGGAATAGGCGCCGGGGAGCTGTTTTTT
>TRBV3-1/TRBV3-2|14|-|TRBJ2-5|TRBD2
CASSFREGQLAQYF
TGTGCCAGCAGCTTCCGGGAGGGCCAGCTGGCCCAGTACTTC
>TRBV7-9|12|-|TRBJ2-1|-
CASSLENPGQFF
TGTGCCAGCAGCTTAGAGAACCCCGGGCAGTTCTTC
>TRBV29-1|13|-|TRBJ1-1|TRBD1
CSVVPQGRSEAFF
TGCAGCGTTGTCCCACAGGGGCGGTCTGAAGCTTTCTTT
>TRBV18|15|-|TRBJ2-3|-
CASSPSEGRGDTQYF
TGTGCCAGCTCACCGTCGGAGGGGCGGGGAGATACGCAGTATTTT
>TRBV18|13|-|TRBJ1-6|TRBD1
CASSGDRDSPLHF
TGTGCCAGCTCCGGGGACAGGGACTCACCCCTCCACTTT
>TRBV18|18|once|TRBJ2-2|TRBD2
CASSRLDSGLANTGELFF
TGTGCCAGCTCACGGTTAGATTCGGGACTAGCGAACACCGGGGAGCTGTTTTTT
>TRBV5-4|15|-|TRBJ2-2|-
CASSLAQGGPGELFF
TGTGCCAGCAGCTTGGCGCAGGGGGGCCCCGGGGAGCTGTTTTTT
>TRBV30|14|-|TRBJ1-1|-
CAWSVQELNTEAFF
TGTGCCTGGAGTGTACAGGAGTTGAACACTGAAGCTTTCTTT
>TRBV18|16|-|TRBJ1-4|TRBD1
CASSPRTGQSNEKLFF
TGTGCCAGCTCACCTAGAACGGGACAGAGTAATGAAAAACTGTTTTTT
>TRBV7-8|14|-|TRBJ2-3|-
CASSLVGGTDTQYF
TGTGCCAGCAGCTTAGTTGGGGGGACAGATACGCAGTATTTT
>TRBV29-1|16|few|TRBJ1-1|-
CSVASIRVEVNTEAFF
TGCAGCGTGGCCTCCATACGGGTGGAGGTGAACACTGAAGCTTTCTTT
>TRBV25-1|13|once|TRBJ2-5|TRBD2
CASSEIERGTQYF
TGTGCCAGCAGTGAGATTGAGCGGGGGACCCAGTACTTC
>TRBV4-1|16|-|TRBJ2-3|TRBD2
CASSQDSRGRAGTQYF
TGCGCCAGCAGCCAAGATTCACGGGGGAGGGCCGGTACGCAGTATTTT
>TRBV28|14|-|TRBJ1-6|-
CASSLQGYNSPLHF
TGTGCCAGCAGTCTTCAGGGATATAATTCACCCCTCCACTTT
>TRBV7-3|21|-|TRBJ2-2|TRBD2
CASSPSGLAFLSGPNTGELFF
TGTGCCAGCAGCCCAAGTGGGCTAGCATTCCTTAGCGGGCCGAACACCGGGGAGCTGTTTTTT
>TRBV11-3|16|-|TRBJ2-2|TRBD2
CASSSWTSTGTGELFF
TGTGCCAGCAGCTCCTGGACTAGTACGGGAACCGGGGAGCTGTTTTTT
>TRBV3-1/TRBV3-2|13|-|TRBJ2-5|-
CASSQTRVETQYF
TGTGCCAGCAGCCAAACTAGAGTTGAGACCCAGTACTTC